This T cell receptor (beta chain) stems from a study of Ad26.COV2.S vaccination and SARS-CoV-2 variants. Study in general: In the COV1001 trial, the donor was in the Ad26.COV2.S arm.

Generated by immunoSEQ multiplex PCR, the TCRdb table keeps only in-frame clones and is missing some. This table has about 680,000 clones, approximately 88% appearing once. This sample's treatment: 15 to 20 received Ad26.COV2.S at low or high dose, single or two shots; about 5 received placebo; per-sample allocation not given. The study sampled participants on day 63 after the first vaccine or placebo injection. The source material was peripheral blood, sampled in a trial of Ad26.COV2.S vaccine versus placebo. This sequence was found in a person aged 18-65 years who received the Ad26.COV2.S COVID-19 vaccine or a placebo.

This CDR3 is CAWSDRVTEAFF. The CDR3, as DNA: TGTGCCTGGAGTGACAGGGTCACTGAAGCTTTCTTT. The chain links TRBV30 to TRBJ1-1, with D possibly TRBD1 on 6 matching bases. The V end was cut by 1 base, the J end by 4 bases, with 7 bases between. This CDR3 has 12 amino acids. CDR1 is GTSNPN and CDR2 is SVGIG in the germline V gene (reference sequence).